The T cell receptor (beta chain) described here comes from a study of T cells in Graves' hyperthyroidism and ophthalmopathy. Study findings and constraints: Among thyroid clonotypes expanded above 0.001, most also appeared in blood.

This CDR3 spans 14 amino acids. The V gene's germline CDR1 is ENHRY and CDR2 SYGVKD. The V gene lost 0 bases and the J gene lost 8 bases, with 11 bases spanning the gap. This clonotype was seen many times. Its antigen is still unknown. TCR beta CDR3 region amplification was performed from RNA transcripts. Using the HTBI primer set, a first-round RT-PCR was run on the TCR CDR3. A single record per CDR3 protein comes from TCRdb applying MiXCR to the multiplex PCR reads. The sample shows 500,000 to 650,000 distinct CDR3 sequences, 17% of them seen only once. The sequence was obtained from a woman between 18 and 29 years old with Graves' ophthalmopathy. The sequencing input was blood. The V and J genes are TRBV10-3 and TRBJ2-1; TRBD1 might be the D (5 bases). The CDR3 reads CAISESLGEHEQFF. The CDR3 coding sequence is TGTGCCATCAGTGAGTCGTTAGGGGAACATGAGCAGTTCTTC.